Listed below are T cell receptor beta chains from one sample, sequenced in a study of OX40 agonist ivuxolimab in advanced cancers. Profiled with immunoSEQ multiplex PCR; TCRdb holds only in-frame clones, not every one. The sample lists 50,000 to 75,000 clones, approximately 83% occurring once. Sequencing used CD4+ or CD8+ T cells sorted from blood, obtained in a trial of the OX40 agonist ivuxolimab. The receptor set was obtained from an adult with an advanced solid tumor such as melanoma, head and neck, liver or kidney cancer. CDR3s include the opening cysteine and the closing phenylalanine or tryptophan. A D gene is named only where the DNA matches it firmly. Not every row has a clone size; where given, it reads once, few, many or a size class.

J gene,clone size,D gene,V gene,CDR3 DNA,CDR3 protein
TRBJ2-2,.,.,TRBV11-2,TGTGCCAGCAGCTTAGGCCGGAACACCGGGGAGCTGTTTTTT,CASSLGRNTGELFF
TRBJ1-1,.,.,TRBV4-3,TGCGCCAGCAGCCAAGTTCGGGGTGAAGCTTTCTTT,CASSQVRGEAFF
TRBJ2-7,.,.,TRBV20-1,TGCAGTGCTAGAAGGTCCTACGAGCAGTACTTC,CSARRSYEQYF
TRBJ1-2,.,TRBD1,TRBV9,TGTGCCAGCAGCGTAGAACTCCGAGGGACAGGGACCTCTGGCTACACCTTC,CASSVELRGTGTSGYTF
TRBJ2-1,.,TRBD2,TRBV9,TGTGCCAGCAGCGTAGCTGATCGAGGGCGGGAGGGGGATGAGCAGTTCTTC,CASSVADRGREGDEQFF
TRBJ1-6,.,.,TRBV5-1,TGCGCCAGCAGCTCTGGGGACGGCCCCTATAATTCACCCCTCCACTTT,CASSSGDGPYNSPLHF
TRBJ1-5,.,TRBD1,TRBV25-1,TGTGCCAGCAGTGACAGGGGGAATCAGCCCCAGCATTTT,CASSDRGNQPQHF
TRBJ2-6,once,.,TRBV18,TGTGCCAGCTCACCACTGGGGGCTTCTGGGGCCAACGTCCTGACTTTC,CASSPLGASGANVLTF
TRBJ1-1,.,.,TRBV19,TGTGCCAGTAGCCTCCGGGGACATTCGAACACTGAAGCTTTCTTT,CASSLRGHSNTEAFF
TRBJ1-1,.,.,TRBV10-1,TGCGCCAGCAGACCTGGACGGGAGAACACTGAAGCTTTCTTT,CASRPGRENTEAFF
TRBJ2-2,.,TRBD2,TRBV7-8,TGTGCCAGCAGCTTAGCCCTTAGGGTAGCGGGAGTCACCGGGGAGCTGTTTTTT,CASSLALRVAGVTGELFF
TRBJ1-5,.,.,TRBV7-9,TGTGCCAGCAGGGGACGGCAGAATCAGCCCCAGCATTTT,CASRGRQNQPQHF
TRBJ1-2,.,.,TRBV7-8,TGTGCCAGCAGCTTAGGGGCAGCGATTAACTATGGCTACACCTTC,CASSLGAAINYGYTF
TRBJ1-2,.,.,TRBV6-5,TGTGCCAGCAGTTTAGACAGACTCTATGGCTACACCTTC,CASSLDRLYGYTF
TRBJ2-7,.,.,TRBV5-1,TGCGCCAGCAGCTTGGCCTCGGGCCCCGGGATCTACGAGCAGTACTTC,CASSLASGPGIYEQYF
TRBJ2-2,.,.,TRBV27,TGTGCCAGCAATCACAGGGCCGCCCGACCCGGGGAGCTGTTTTTT,CASNHRAARPGELFF
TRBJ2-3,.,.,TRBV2,TGTGCCAGCCTTCCGGGACTGAACACAGATACGCAGTATTTT,CASLPGLNTDTQYF
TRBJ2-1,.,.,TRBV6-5,TGTGCCAGCAGTTACCTTACCCCTTCGGGACAATCCGGATTCTTC,CASSYLTPSGQSGFF
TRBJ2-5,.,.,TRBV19,TGTGCCAGTAGTATTTGGCAGGGACAAGAGACCCAGTACTTC,CASSIWQGQETQYF
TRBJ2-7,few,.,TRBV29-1,TGCAGCGTTGACGGAGTGGGTTACGAGCAGTACTTC,CSVDGVGYEQYF
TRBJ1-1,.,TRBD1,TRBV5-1,TGCGCCAGCAGCCGGCGGGCAGGGGGCATGAACACTGAAGCTTTCTTT,CASSRRAGGMNTEAFF
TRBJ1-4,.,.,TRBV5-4,TGTGCCAGCAGCTTGGAGGGCCGGAGGGAGGAAAAACTGTTTTTT,CASSLEGRREEKLFF
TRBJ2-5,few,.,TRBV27,TGTGCCAGCAGCCCTCACCTCGGGGAGACCCAGTACTTC,CASSPHLGETQYF
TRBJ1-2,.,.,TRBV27,TGTGCCAGCAGGCTCGGGGGAGGGGGGCGTACCAACTATGGCTACACCTTC,CASRLGGGGRTNYGYTF
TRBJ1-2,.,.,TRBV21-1,TGTGCCAGCAGACCCTGGGTTAGCGACACCTCTAACTATGGCTACACCTTC,CASRPWVSDTSNYGYTF
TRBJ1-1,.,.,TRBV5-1,TGCGCCAGCAGCTTGGGACCCTCGAACACTGAAGCTTTCTTT,CASSLGPSNTEAFF
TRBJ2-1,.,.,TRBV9,TGTGCCAGCAGCGTAGTGCCCTTACTAGACGGCTCCTACAATGAGCAGTTCTTC,CASSVVPLLDGSYNEQFF
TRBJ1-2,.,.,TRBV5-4,TGTGCCAGCAGCTCGGGACGGGGCTATGGCTACACCTTC,CASSSGRGYGYTF
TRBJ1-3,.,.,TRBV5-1,TGCGCCAGCAGCCCTCCGGGGGGAAACACCATATATTTT,CASSPPGGNTIYF
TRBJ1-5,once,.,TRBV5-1,TGCGCCAGCAGCTTGCCCAGGGTTGGCAATCAGCCCCAGCATTTT,CASSLPRVGNQPQHF
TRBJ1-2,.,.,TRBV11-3,TGTGCCAGCAGCTCCGGTTTTCTGGGGACAATCTATGGCTACACCTTC,CASSSGFLGTIYGYTF
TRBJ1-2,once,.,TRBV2,TGTGCCAGCAGTGAAGCGCTTAACAGCCCTAACTATGGCTACACCTTC,CASSEALNSPNYGYTF
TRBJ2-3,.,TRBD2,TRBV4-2,TGTGCCAGCAGCCAAGGGACTAGCGGGGGGTTTGGCACAGATACGCAGTATTTT,CASSQGTSGGFGTDTQYF
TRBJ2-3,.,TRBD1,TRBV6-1,TGTGCCAGCAGTGTTAAGACAGGGGTCACGCAGTATTTT,CASSVKTGVTQYF
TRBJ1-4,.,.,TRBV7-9,TGTGCCAGCAGCTTGAGAGGGAGGGAAAAACTGTTTTTT,CASSLRGREKLFF
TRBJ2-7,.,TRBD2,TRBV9,TGTGCCAGCAGCATGGGACTAGCGGGAGACGAGCAGTACTTC,CASSMGLAGDEQYF
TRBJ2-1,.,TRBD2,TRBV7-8,TGTGCCAGCAGCCCTAGACTAGCTGACAATGAGCAGTTCTTC,CASSPRLADNEQFF
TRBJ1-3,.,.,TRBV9,TGTGCCAGCAGCGCCTCGGCGGGGGTGGGGATCTCTGGAAACACCATATATTTT,CASSASAGVGISGNTIYF
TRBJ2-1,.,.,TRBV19,TGTGCCAGTAGTACCCCTGGGGACGGATATGAGCAGTTCTTC,CASSTPGDGYEQFF
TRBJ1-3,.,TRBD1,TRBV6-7,TGTGCCAGCAAATCAGGGGGAACCCGTTTCTCTGGAAACACCATATATTTT,CASKSGGTRFSGNTIYF
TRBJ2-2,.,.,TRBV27,TGTGGAACGAGGACCAACACCGGGGAGCTGTTTTTT,CGTRTNTGELFF
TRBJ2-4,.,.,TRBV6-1,TGTGCCAGCTCTAACTGGGGGATAGCCAAAAACATTCAGTACTTC,CASSNWGIAKNIQYF
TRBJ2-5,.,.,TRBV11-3,TGTGCCAGCAGCCCAGGGCGGATAGAGACCCAGTACTTC,CASSPGRIETQYF
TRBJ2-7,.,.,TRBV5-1,TGCGCCAGCAGCTTAGTTGCCGGGGGATACGAGCAGTACTTC,CASSLVAGGYEQYF
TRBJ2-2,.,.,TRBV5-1,TGCGCCAGCAGCTTAAAGGGGGCGAACACCGGGGAGCTGTTTTTT,CASSLKGANTGELFF
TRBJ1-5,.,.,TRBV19,TGTGCCAGTAGTTTAAGCAACAATCAGCCCCAGCATTTT,CASSLSNNQPQHF